The rows below give T cell receptor beta chains drawn from one sample of a study of blood T cell repertoires in COVID-19. The data were produced by immunoSEQ multiplex PCR, yet TCRdb's version contains in-frame clones alone and is incomplete. The table has a few hundred thousand clones, around 91% seen once; the top ten hold under 0.7%. Sequencing input: PBMCs or T cells enriched from blood (not recorded which). The receptors derive from a man aged 18 to 29 who had recovered from COVID-19. Each CDR3 is given with its conserved first and last residue. A D gene is named only where the DNA matches it firmly. For some rows the clone size is stated as once, few or many, or as a class when expanded; others skip it.

d_gene: .
v_gene: TRBV28
j_gene: TRBJ2-1
abundance: .
CDR3nt: TGTGCCAGCAGAGGGAGGACGCGAATCGGGAACAATGAGCAGTTCTTC
CDR3aa: CASRGRTRIGNNEQFF

d_gene: .
v_gene: TRBV10-3
j_gene: TRBJ2-1
abundance: few
CDR3nt: TGTGCCAGTAAGCCGGGACTGGGCTACAATGAGCAGTTCTTC
CDR3aa: CASKPGLGYNEQFF

d_gene: TRBD1
v_gene: TRBV20-1
j_gene: TRBJ1-1
abundance: .
CDR3nt: TGCAGTGCGTGGGACAGGGGAAGAGCTTTCTTT
CDR3aa: CSAWDRGRAFF

d_gene: .
v_gene: TRBV11-3
j_gene: TRBJ2-3
abundance: .
CDR3nt: TGTGCCAGCAGCTCCGGTGAGGCGCTCGAGGATACGCAGTATTTT
CDR3aa: CASSSGEALEDTQYF

d_gene: .
v_gene: TRBV4-2
j_gene: TRBJ2-7
abundance: .
CDR3nt: TGTGCCAGCAGCCAAGAAGGAGCGGCCTGGAGGGGTGAGCAGTACTTC
CDR3aa: CASSQEGAAWRGEQYF

d_gene: .
v_gene: TRBV5-1
j_gene: TRBJ1-1
abundance: .
CDR3nt: TGCGCCAGCAGCTTGGAGGTGGGGGCGAAAGCTTTCTTT
CDR3aa: CASSLEVGAKAFF

d_gene: .
v_gene: TRBV12-3/TRBV12-4
j_gene: TRBJ2-5
abundance: .
CDR3nt: TGTGCCAGCAGTCCGCCGGGATGGAAGACCCAGTACTTC
CDR3aa: CASSPPGWKTQYF

d_gene: TRBD1
v_gene: TRBV7-9
j_gene: TRBJ1-1
abundance: once
CDR3nt: TGTGCCAGCAGCTTATACGGGACAGGGAAAGGCGCTGAAGCTTTCTTT
CDR3aa: CASSLYGTGKGAEAFF

d_gene: TRBD2
v_gene: TRBV11-2
j_gene: TRBJ2-1
abundance: once
CDR3nt: TGTGCCAGCAGCTCCCTAGCGGGAGGGGCTCCCTACAATGAGCAGTTCTTC
CDR3aa: CASSSLAGGAPYNEQFF

d_gene: TRBD1
v_gene: TRBV11-2
j_gene: TRBJ2-1
abundance: .
CDR3nt: TGTGCCAGCAGCTTTACAGGGGCGAATGAGCAGTTCTTC
CDR3aa: CASSFTGANEQFF

d_gene: .
v_gene: TRBV7-6
j_gene: TRBJ2-5
abundance: .
CDR3nt: TGTGCCAGCAGCCCCAGCGTGCAGGAGACCCAGTACTTC
CDR3aa: CASSPSVQETQYF

d_gene: .
v_gene: TRBV2
j_gene: TRBJ1-4
abundance: .
CDR3nt: TGTGCCAGCAGCCGGGGGGGGTCGGATGAAAAACTGTTTTTT
CDR3aa: CASSRGGSDEKLFF

d_gene: .
v_gene: TRBV18
j_gene: TRBJ1-1
abundance: .
CDR3nt: TGTGCCAGCTCACCCGTAACTACAGGGACGACTGAAGCTTTCTTT
CDR3aa: CASSPVTTGTTEAFF

d_gene: TRBD1
v_gene: TRBV4-1
j_gene: TRBJ2-1
abundance: .
CDR3nt: TGCGCCAGCAGCCAACGGGGACAGGGGTCGTGGAATGAGCAGTTCTTC
CDR3aa: CASSQRGQGSWNEQFF

d_gene: TRBD1
v_gene: TRBV13
j_gene: TRBJ1-1
abundance: many
CDR3nt: TGTGCCAGCAGCTTAGTAGGGACAGCCTACACTGAAGCTTTCTTT
CDR3aa: CASSLVGTAYTEAFF

d_gene: .
v_gene: TRBV28
j_gene: TRBJ2-7
abundance: .
CDR3nt: TGTGCCAGCAGTTTGTCGGGCGGGAAGGACCCTTACGAGCAGTACTTC
CDR3aa: CASSLSGGKDPYEQYF

d_gene: TRBD1
v_gene: TRBV7-9
j_gene: TRBJ2-7
abundance: .
CDR3nt: TGTGCCAGCAGTTCCGGACAGGCAAGCTCCTACGAGCAGTACTTC
CDR3aa: CASSSGQASSYEQYF

d_gene: TRBD1
v_gene: TRBV4-1
j_gene: TRBJ1-2
abundance: .
CDR3nt: TGCGCCAGCAGCCCTGGGACAGCGGGCGGCTACACCTTC
CDR3aa: CASSPGTAGGYTF

d_gene: TRBD1
v_gene: TRBV5-8
j_gene: TRBJ1-2
abundance: .
CDR3nt: TGTGCCAGCAGTCGGGACAGGGGGCAGGAGTGGTATGGCTACACCTTC
CDR3aa: CASSRDRGQEWYGYTF

d_gene: .
v_gene: TRBV3-1/TRBV3-2
j_gene: TRBJ1-3
abundance: .
CDR3nt: TGTGCCAGCAGCCCGAGAAACAGGGCTTCGGGAAACACCATATATTTT
CDR3aa: CASSPRNRASGNTIYF

d_gene: .
v_gene: TRBV30
j_gene: TRBJ1-5
abundance: .
CDR3nt: TGTGCCTGGAGTGTATCCAGGGGTAATCAGCCCCAGCATTTT
CDR3aa: CAWSVSRGNQPQHF

d_gene: .
v_gene: TRBV6-1
j_gene: TRBJ1-1
abundance: .
CDR3nt: TGTGCCAGCAGTGAAGTGGGGGCCCCATTTATGAACACTGAAGCTTTCTTT
CDR3aa: CASSEVGAPFMNTEAFF

d_gene: TRBD2
v_gene: TRBV3-1/TRBV3-2
j_gene: TRBJ2-5
abundance: once
CDR3nt: TGTGCCAGCAGCCAAGGGACTAGCGGGAAAAGGGGGTCAGAGACCCAGTACTTC
CDR3aa: CASSQGTSGKRGSETQYF

d_gene: .
v_gene: TRBV28
j_gene: TRBJ2-7
abundance: few
CDR3nt: TGTGCCAGCAGTCAGAACTCCTACGAGCAGTACTTC
CDR3aa: CASSQNSYEQYF

d_gene: .
v_gene: TRBV20-1
j_gene: TRBJ1-1
abundance: once
CDR3nt: TGCAGTGCTAGTGTCGGGGGGCCGGAAGCTTTCTTT
CDR3aa: CSASVGGPEAFF

d_gene: TRBD1
v_gene: TRBV2
j_gene: TRBJ2-1
abundance: .
CDR3nt: TGTGCCAGCAGGGACCGGGACAGGGGGGTTGGTATCAATGAGCAGTTCTTC
CDR3aa: CASRDRDRGVGINEQFF

d_gene: .
v_gene: TRBV4-1
j_gene: TRBJ1-1
abundance: .
CDR3nt: TGCGCCAGCAGCCAAGATTGGCCCGAAGCTTTCTTT
CDR3aa: CASSQDWPEAFF

d_gene: .
v_gene: TRBV28
j_gene: TRBJ1-3
abundance: .
CDR3nt: TGTGCCACCGAACCAACCTACCCTGGAAACACCATATATTTT
CDR3aa: CATEPTYPGNTIYF

d_gene: .
v_gene: TRBV2
j_gene: TRBJ1-2
abundance: once
CDR3nt: TGTGCCAGCAGCGTGGACAGAGCCTATGGCTACACCTTC
CDR3aa: CASSVDRAYGYTF

d_gene: .
v_gene: TRBV2
j_gene: TRBJ1-1
abundance: once
CDR3nt: TGTGCCAGCAGACTTGGGCAGAACACTGAAGCTTTCTTT
CDR3aa: CASRLGQNTEAFF

d_gene: .
v_gene: TRBV28
j_gene: TRBJ2-4
abundance: .
CDR3nt: TGTGCCAGCAGTTTACGGGGGACAGCACTGGGGTTGGACATTCAGTACTTC
CDR3aa: CASSLRGTALGLDIQYF

d_gene: .
v_gene: TRBV7-8
j_gene: TRBJ1-1
abundance: .
CDR3nt: TGTGCCAGCAGCCCAGGGGCCACTGAAGCTTTCTTT
CDR3aa: CASSPGATEAFF

d_gene: .
v_gene: TRBV7-3
j_gene: TRBJ1-6
abundance: .
CDR3nt: TGTGCCAGCAGCTTACGGACAGTGGGAAATTCACCCCTCCACTTT
CDR3aa: CASSLRTVGNSPLHF

d_gene: TRBD1
v_gene: TRBV4-1
j_gene: TRBJ1-4
abundance: once
CDR3nt: TGCGCCAGCAGCGAGGGGACAGGGGATGAAAAACTGTTTTTT
CDR3aa: CASSEGTGDEKLFF

d_gene: .
v_gene: TRBV10-1
j_gene: TRBJ2-3
abundance: .
CDR3nt: TGCGCCAGCAGTGGTCCAGATCCTACAGATACGCAGTATTTT
CDR3aa: CASSGPDPTDTQYF

d_gene: .
v_gene: TRBV5-1
j_gene: TRBJ2-1
abundance: .
CDR3nt: TGCGCCAGCAGCGTACTACAGGGTCTCTACAATGAGCAGTTCTTC
CDR3aa: CASSVLQGLYNEQFF

d_gene: .
v_gene: TRBV25-1
j_gene: TRBJ1-2
abundance: once
CDR3nt: TGTGCCAGCAGTGGGGACACCGGCTATGGCTACACCTTC
CDR3aa: CASSGDTGYGYTF

d_gene: .
v_gene: TRBV21-1
j_gene: TRBJ1-6
abundance: .
CDR3nt: TGTGCCAGCAGCCTAGGGGGCTCAAATTCACCCCTCCACTTT
CDR3aa: CASSLGGSNSPLHF

d_gene: TRBD2
v_gene: TRBV7-2
j_gene: TRBJ2-1
abundance: .
CDR3nt: TGTGCCAGCAGCCCTTTTGAGGGACTACATCCGTTCTTC
CDR3aa: CASSPFEGLHPFF

d_gene: .
v_gene: TRBV11-3
j_gene: TRBJ1-4
abundance: .
CDR3nt: TGTGCCAGCAGCTTAGAAGGACATACGGAACTGTTTTTT
CDR3aa: CASSLEGHTELFF

d_gene: TRBD1
v_gene: TRBV27
j_gene: TRBJ1-2
abundance: .
CDR3nt: TGTGCCAGCAGTGGCTCCGGACAGGGCTATGGCTACACCTTC
CDR3aa: CASSGSGQGYGYTF

d_gene: TRBD1
v_gene: TRBV9
j_gene: TRBJ2-4
abundance: .
CDR3nt: TGTGCCAGCAGCGTTGGGACAGGTCCCAAAAACATTCAGTACTTC
CDR3aa: CASSVGTGPKNIQYF

d_gene: .
v_gene: TRBV28
j_gene: TRBJ1-1
abundance: .
CDR3nt: TGTGCCAGCAACATCCTCGTAGGGGGTGCTGAAGCTTTCTTT
CDR3aa: CASNILVGGAEAFF

d_gene: TRBD1
v_gene: TRBV4-1
j_gene: TRBJ2-7
abundance: once
CDR3nt: TGCGCCAGCAGCCAAGTCTCCGGGACAGCGTACGAGCAGTACTTC
CDR3aa: CASSQVSGTAYEQYF

d_gene: .
v_gene: TRBV19
j_gene: TRBJ1-1
abundance: .
CDR3nt: TGTGCCAGTAGGGGGCAGGGAACGAACACTGAAGCTTTCTTT
CDR3aa: CASRGQGTNTEAFF

d_gene: TRBD1
v_gene: TRBV27
j_gene: TRBJ2-7
abundance: .
CDR3nt: TGTGCCAGCAGGGGCAGGGACAGGGACTCCTACGAGCAGTACTTC
CDR3aa: CASRGRDRDSYEQYF

d_gene: .
v_gene: TRBV5-8
j_gene: TRBJ2-4
abundance: few
CDR3nt: TGTGCCAGCAGCTTGGTAACAGGGCTCAACATGGGGGACTTC
CDR3aa: CASSLVTGLNMGDF

d_gene: TRBD2
v_gene: TRBV6-2/TRBV6-3
j_gene: TRBJ2-1
abundance: .
CDR3nt: TGTGCCAGCAGTTACAAAGCGGGGGGAGGGAATGAGCAGTTCTTC
CDR3aa: CASSYKAGGGNEQFF

d_gene: .
v_gene: TRBV6-5
j_gene: TRBJ1-2
abundance: .
CDR3nt: TGTGCCAGCAGTTACTCTCGAACAGGAGTTAACTATGGCTACACCTTC
CDR3aa: CASSYSRTGVNYGYTF

d_gene: .
v_gene: TRBV5-5
j_gene: TRBJ1-1
abundance: .
CDR3nt: TGTGCCAGCAGCTTATCAGGGGAAACTGAAGCTTTCTTT
CDR3aa: CASSLSGETEAFF

d_gene: TRBD2
v_gene: TRBV4-1
j_gene: TRBJ2-1
abundance: .
CDR3nt: TGCGCCAGCAGCCAAGTCCAACTAGCGGGGTCCGGCAATGAGCAGTTCTTC
CDR3aa: CASSQVQLAGSGNEQFF

d_gene: TRBD1
v_gene: TRBV6-1
j_gene: TRBJ1-2
abundance: .
CDR3nt: TGTGCCAGCAGTGAGGCAGGGGGGTACTATGGCTACACCTTC
CDR3aa: CASSEAGGYYGYTF